The rows below give T cell receptor beta chains drawn from one sample of a study of T cell changes during pregnancy in multiple sclerosis. TCRdb keeps only in-frame clones here, not all; method: immunoSEQ multiplex PCR. The repertoire holds about 100,000 clones, with around 94% as singletons. The material was peripheral blood, obtained in the second trimester of pregnancy. The receptors come from a female donor with multiple sclerosis, enrolled in a pregnancy study. Each CDR3 is given without its conserved first and last residue. The order of the fields is D gene, V gene, J gene, CDR3 protein. A D gene is named only where the DNA matches it firmly.

.	TRBV5-1	TRBJ1-1	ASSFQGQHTEAF
TRBD2	TRBV25-1	TRBJ2-7	ASSELTGGPSEQY
.	TRBV9	TRBJ2-7	ASSVGEGDIYEQY
TRBD1	TRBV9	TRBJ1-1	ASSAQTGRTEAF
.	TRBV19	TRBJ2-7	ASSISAGDYEQY
TRBD1	TRBV30	TRBJ2-5	AWSDREETQY
TRBD1	TRBV4-2	TRBJ1-2	ASSLRDSYGYT
TRBD1	TRBV19	TRBJ2-4	ASSPDRGDIQY
TRBD2	TRBV28	TRBJ2-7	ASSLGTSGSYEQY
.	TRBV5-4	TRBJ1-2	ASTLSGAYGYT
.	TRBV18	TRBJ2-1	ASSPPTGEQF
.	TRBV18	TRBJ2-3	ASSPLQGTDTQY
.	TRBV7-2	TRBJ1-6	ASSLTWQGDSPLH
.	TRBV28	TRBJ1-1	ASSLVETGAF
.	TRBV10-3	TRBJ2-1	AISPLINNEQF
TRBD1	TRBV5-1	TRBJ2-7	ASSFKGQGIHEQY
TRBD2	TRBV4-1	TRBJ2-3	ASSQGLAGGPTDTQY
TRBD1	TRBV27	TRBJ1-4	ASRPGTAEKLF
TRBD1	TRBV7-9	TRBJ1-1	ASSSQGAHTEAF
TRBD1	TRBV5-1	TRBJ1-5	ASSPGTGLNQPQH
TRBD2	TRBV27	TRBJ2-5	ASSFGGGWETQY
.	TRBV19	TRBJ2-5	ASSMGGETQY
.	TRBV2	TRBJ1-5	ASSDDLGGSGNQPQH
.	TRBV11-2	TRBJ2-1	ASSLRARSYNEQF
.	TRBV6-5	TRBJ2-1	ASYDLLGRQQF
.	TRBV5-1	TRBJ2-1	ASSLAGGGYEQF
.	TRBV28	TRBJ1-1	ASRIPGQNTEAF
.	TRBV5-6	TRBJ2-5	ASSSQGPAGETQY
.	TRBV7-9	TRBJ1-1	ASSQGGSTEAF
.	TRBV6-1	TRBJ1-2	ASSEALRAYYGYT
TRBD1	TRBV7-3	TRBJ1-2	ASSSTPGTGGRGYT
TRBD1	TRBV27	TRBJ1-2	ASKSTGTNYGYT
.	TRBV28	TRBJ2-2	ASSSARGGGTGELF
.	TRBV30	TRBJ1-2	AGHTPGYT
.	TRBV28	TRBJ1-3	ASRGVQFSGNTIY
.	TRBV4-1	TRBJ1-4	ASSQGQGSEKLF
.	TRBV30	TRBJ1-2	AWSGVGHDYGYT
.	TRBV5-8	TRBJ1-3	ASSLGNSFGNTIY
TRBD1	TRBV6-5	TRBJ1-2	ASSYRQGGGYT